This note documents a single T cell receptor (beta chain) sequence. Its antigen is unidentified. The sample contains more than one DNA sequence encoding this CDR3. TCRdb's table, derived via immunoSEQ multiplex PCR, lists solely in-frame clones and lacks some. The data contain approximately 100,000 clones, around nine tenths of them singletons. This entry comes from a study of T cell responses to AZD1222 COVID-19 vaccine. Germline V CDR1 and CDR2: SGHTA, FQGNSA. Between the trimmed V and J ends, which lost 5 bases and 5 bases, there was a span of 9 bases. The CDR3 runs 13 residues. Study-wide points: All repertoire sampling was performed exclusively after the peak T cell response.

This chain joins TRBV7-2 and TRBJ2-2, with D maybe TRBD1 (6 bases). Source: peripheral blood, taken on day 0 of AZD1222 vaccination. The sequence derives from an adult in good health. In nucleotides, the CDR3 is TGTGCCAGCAGCCGGACAGCAACCGGGGAGCTGTTTTTT. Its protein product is CASSRTATGELFF.